This T cell receptor beta chain was retrieved from a study of T cells in Graves' hyperthyroidism and ophthalmopathy. Study-level results: In the analysis, a 13 V-J model separated ophthalmopathy from stable hyperthyroidism.

RNA transcripts gave rise to amplified TCR beta CDR3 regions. HTBI primers were employed in a first-round RT-PCR of the TCR CDR3. Each CDR3 protein is one row after TCRdb ran MiXCR on the multiplex PCR reads. The sample lists 300,000 to 450,000 distinct CDR3 sequences; around 13% were seen once. PBMCs were derived from 9.5 to 10 ml fresh peripheral blood. In regard to this clonotype: Its antigen remains unknown. Its ends do not fully match the called genes, so a read error is possible.

Sequencing used blood. The TCR sequence derives from a woman in her sixties with Graves' hyperthyroidism.

The CDR3 region is CASSQVWGHTGELSF. DNA for the CDR3: TGTGCCAGCAGCCAAGTCTGGGGGCACACCGGGGAGCTGTCTTTT. The chain combines TRBV3-1 with TRBJ2-2, with D possibly TRBD1 on 6 matching bases. Germline CDR1 reads LGHDT; CDR2 reads YNNKEL (reference sequence). CDR3 size: 15 residues.